This passage covers 3 T cell receptor beta chains from one sample sequenced in a study of T cell changes during pregnancy in multiple sclerosis. Some clones are missing from TCRdb's copy, which holds only in-frame ones; the method was immunoSEQ multiplex PCR. This repertoire shows about 60,000 clones, 92% found once; its top ten account for 2.3%. This sample comprised peripheral blood, obtained in the first trimester of pregnancy. These receptor sequences come from a female donor with multiple sclerosis, enrolled in a pregnancy study.

This chain joins TRBV2 and TRBJ2-3, with TRBD1 as a possible D gene (6 bases). CDR1 and CDR2 from the germline V gene are SNHLY and FYNNEI. V lost 9 bases, J lost 0 bases, and 10 bases lay in between. The CDR3 length is 13 residues. CDR3 sequence: CASRTESTDTQYF. In nucleotides, the CDR3 is TGTGCCAGTCGGACAGAGAGCACAGATACGCAGTATTTT.

The gene calls are TRBV19 and TRBJ2-1; the match to TRBD2 covers 12 bases. CDR1 LNHDA and CDR2 SQIVND come from the germline V gene (reference sequence). There are 14 residues in the CDR3. V was pared by 6 bases and J by 10 bases, with 7 bases of the junction left unmatched. In DNA form, the CDR3 reads TGTGCCAGTAGGTCTAGCGGGAGGGTTGACGAGCAGTTCTTC. As protein: CASRSSGRVDEQFF.

Worth noting for this clone: At one of its ends the junction is not consistent with the germline gene, which may arise from a read error. This chain joins TRBV15 and TRBJ2-1, with 8 bases identical to TRBD2. CDR1 is LNHNV, CDR2 YYDKDF, per germline (reference sequence). CDR3 length: 12 amino acids. This chain's CDR3 is CATSRDGRGAVF. The CDR3 nucleotides are TGTGCCACCAGCAGAGACGGGAGGGGTGCGGTCTTC.